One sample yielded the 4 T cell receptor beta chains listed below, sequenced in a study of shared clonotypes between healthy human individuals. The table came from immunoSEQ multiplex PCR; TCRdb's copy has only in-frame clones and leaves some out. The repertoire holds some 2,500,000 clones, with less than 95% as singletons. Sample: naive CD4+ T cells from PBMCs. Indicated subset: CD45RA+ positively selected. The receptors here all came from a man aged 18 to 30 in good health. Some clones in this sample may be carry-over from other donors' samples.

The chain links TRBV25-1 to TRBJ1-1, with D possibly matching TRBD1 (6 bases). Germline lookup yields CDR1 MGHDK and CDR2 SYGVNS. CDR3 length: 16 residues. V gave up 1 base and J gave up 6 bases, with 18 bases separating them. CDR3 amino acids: CASSESSGRGIAEAFF. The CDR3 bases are TGTGCCAGCAGTGAATCTTCGGGCAGGGGAATAGCTGAAGCTTTCTTT.

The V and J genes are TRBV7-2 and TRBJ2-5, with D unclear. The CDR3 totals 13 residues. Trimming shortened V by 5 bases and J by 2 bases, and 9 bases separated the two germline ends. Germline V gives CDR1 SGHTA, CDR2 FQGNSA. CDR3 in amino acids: CASSIVGQETQYF. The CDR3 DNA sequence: TGTGCCAGCAGCATAGTTGGGCAAGAGACCCAGTACTTC.

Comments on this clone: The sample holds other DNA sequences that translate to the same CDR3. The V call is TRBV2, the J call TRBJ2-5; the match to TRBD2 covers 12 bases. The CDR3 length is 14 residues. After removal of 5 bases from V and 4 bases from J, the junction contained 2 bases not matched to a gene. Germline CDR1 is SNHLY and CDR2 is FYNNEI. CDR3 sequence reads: CASSPGLAGETQYF. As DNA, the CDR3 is TGTGCCAGCAGTCCGGGACTAGCGGGAGAGACCCAGTACTTC.

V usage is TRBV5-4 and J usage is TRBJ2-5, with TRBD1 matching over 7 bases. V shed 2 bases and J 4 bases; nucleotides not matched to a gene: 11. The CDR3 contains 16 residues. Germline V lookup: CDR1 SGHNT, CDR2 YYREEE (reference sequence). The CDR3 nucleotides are TGTGCCAGCAGCTTCGTCGGTCAGGGGGTGGGAGAGACCCAGTACTTC. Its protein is CASSFVGQGVGETQYF.